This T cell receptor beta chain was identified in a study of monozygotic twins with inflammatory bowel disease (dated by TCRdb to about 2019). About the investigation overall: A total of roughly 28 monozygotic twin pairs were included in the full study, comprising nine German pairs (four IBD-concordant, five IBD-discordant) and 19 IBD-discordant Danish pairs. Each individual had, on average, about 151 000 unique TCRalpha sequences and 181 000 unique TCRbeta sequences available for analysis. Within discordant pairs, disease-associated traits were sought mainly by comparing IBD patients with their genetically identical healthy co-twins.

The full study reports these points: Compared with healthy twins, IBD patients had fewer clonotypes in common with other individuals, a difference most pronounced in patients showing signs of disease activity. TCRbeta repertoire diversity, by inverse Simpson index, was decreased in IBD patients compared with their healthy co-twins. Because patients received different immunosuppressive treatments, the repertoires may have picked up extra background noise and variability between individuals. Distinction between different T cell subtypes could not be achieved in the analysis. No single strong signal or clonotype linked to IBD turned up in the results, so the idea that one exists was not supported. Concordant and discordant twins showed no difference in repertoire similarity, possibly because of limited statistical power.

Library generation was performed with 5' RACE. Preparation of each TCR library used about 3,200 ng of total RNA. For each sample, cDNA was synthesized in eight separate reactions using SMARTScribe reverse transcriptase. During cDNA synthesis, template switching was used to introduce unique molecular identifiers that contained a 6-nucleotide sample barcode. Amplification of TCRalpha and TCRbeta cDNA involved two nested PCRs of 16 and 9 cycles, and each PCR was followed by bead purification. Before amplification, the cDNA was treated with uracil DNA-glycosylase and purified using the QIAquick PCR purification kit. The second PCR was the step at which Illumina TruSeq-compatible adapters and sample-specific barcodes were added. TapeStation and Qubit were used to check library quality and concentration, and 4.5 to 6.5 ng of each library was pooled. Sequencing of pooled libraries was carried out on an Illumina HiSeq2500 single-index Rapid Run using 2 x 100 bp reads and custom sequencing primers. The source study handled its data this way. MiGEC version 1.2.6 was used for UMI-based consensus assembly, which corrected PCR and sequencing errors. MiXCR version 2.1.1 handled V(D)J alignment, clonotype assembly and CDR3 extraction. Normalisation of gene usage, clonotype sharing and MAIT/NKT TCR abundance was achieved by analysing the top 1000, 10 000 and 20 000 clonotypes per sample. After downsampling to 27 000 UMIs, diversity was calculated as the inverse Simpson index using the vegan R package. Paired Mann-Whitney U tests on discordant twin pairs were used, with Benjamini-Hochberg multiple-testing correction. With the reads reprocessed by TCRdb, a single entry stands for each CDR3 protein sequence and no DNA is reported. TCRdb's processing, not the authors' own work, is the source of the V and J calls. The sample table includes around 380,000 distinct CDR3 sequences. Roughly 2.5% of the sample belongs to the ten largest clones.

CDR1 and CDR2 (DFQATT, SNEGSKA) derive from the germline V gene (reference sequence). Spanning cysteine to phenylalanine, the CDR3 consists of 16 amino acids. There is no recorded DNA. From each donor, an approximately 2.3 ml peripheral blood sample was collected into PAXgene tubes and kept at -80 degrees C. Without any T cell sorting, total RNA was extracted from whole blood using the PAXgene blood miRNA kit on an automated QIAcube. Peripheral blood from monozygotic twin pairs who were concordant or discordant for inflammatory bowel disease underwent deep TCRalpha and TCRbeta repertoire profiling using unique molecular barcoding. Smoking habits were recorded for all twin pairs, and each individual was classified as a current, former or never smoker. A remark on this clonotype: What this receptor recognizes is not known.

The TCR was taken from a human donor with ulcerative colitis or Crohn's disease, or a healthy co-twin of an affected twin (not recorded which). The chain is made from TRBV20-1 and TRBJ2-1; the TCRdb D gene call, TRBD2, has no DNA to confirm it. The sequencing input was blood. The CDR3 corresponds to CSARGPGSGRSNEQFF.